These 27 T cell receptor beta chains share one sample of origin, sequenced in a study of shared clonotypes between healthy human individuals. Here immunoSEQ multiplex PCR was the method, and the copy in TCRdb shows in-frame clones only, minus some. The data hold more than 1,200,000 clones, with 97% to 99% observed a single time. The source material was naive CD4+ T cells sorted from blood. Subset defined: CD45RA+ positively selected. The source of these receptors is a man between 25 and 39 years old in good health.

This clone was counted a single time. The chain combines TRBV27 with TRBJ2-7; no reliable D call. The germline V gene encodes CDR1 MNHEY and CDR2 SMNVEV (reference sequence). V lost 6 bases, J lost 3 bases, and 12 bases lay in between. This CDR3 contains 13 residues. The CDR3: CASSRAYGYEQYF. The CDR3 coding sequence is TGTGCCAGCAGCCGGGCCTATGGCTACGAGCAGTACTTC.

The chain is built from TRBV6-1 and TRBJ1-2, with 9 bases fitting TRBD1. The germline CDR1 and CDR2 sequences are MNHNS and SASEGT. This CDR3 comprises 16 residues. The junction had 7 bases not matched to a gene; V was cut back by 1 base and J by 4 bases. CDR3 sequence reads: CASSEDHGTGLYGYTF. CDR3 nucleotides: TGTGCCAGCAGTGAAGACCACGGGACAGGGCTCTATGGCTACACCTTC.

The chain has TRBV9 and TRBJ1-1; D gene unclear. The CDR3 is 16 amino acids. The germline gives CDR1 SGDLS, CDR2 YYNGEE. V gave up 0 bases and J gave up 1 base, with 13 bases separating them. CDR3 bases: TGTGCCAGCAGCGTAGGTAGTAACCCTTCGAACACTGAAGCTTTCTTT. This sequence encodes CASSVGSNPSNTEAFF.

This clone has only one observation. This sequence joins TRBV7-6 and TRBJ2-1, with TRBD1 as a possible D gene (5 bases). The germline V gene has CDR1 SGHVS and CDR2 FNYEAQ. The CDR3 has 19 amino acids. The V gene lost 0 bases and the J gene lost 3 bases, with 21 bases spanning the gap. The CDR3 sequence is CASSLAPQVGSLIYNEQFF. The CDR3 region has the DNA TGTGCCAGCAGCTTAGCACCACAGGTTGGATCCCTTATCTACAATGAGCAGTTCTTC.

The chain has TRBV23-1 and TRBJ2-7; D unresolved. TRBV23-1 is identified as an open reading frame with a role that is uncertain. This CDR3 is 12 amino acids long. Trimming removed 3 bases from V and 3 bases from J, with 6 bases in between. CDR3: CASSHSSYEQYF. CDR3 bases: TGCGCCAGCAGTCACTCGAGCTACGAGCAGTACTTC.

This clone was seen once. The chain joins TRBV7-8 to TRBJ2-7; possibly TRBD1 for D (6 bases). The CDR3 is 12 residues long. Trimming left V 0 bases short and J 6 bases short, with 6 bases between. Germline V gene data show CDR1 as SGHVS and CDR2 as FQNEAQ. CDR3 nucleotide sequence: TGTGCCAGCAGCTTAGCACAGGGCGAGCAGTACTTC. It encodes CASSLAQGEQYF.

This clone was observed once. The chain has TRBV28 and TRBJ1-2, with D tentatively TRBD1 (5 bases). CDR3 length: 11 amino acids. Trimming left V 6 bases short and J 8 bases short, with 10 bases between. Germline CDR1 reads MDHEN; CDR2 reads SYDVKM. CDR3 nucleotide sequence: TGTGCCAGCAGCCCCAGGGCGGGCTACACCTTC. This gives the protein CASSPRAGYTF.

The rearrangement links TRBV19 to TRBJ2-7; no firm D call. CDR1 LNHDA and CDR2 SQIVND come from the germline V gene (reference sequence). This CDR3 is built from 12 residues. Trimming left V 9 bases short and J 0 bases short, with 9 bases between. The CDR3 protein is CASSATSYEQYF. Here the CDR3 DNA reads TGTGCCAGCAGTGCTACCTCCTACGAGCAGTACTTC. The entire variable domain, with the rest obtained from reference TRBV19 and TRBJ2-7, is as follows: DGGITQSPKYLFRKEGQNVTLSCEQNLNHDAMYWYRQDPGQGLRLIYYSQIVNDFQKGDIAEGYSVSREKKESFPLTVTSAQKNPTAFYLCASSATSYEQYFGPGTRLTVT.

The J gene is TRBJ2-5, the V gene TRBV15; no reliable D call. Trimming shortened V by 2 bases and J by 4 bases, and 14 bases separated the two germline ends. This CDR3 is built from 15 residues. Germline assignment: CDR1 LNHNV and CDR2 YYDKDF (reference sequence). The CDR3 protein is CATSRPWTVGETQYF. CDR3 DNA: TGTGCCACCAGCAGACCGTGGACCGTCGGAGAGACCCAGTACTTC.

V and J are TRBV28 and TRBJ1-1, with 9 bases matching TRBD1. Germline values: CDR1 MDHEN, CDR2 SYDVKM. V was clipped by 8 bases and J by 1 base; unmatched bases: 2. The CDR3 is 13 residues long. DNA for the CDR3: TGTGCCAGCCACAGGGGGCGGAACACTGAAGCTTTCTTT. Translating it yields CASHRGRNTEAFF.

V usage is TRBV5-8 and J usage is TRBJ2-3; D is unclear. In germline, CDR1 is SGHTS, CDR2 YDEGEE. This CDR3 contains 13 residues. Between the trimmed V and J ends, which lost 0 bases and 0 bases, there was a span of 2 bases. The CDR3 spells CASSLASTDTQYF. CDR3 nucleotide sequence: TGTGCCAGCAGCTTGGCTAGCACAGATACGCAGTATTTT.

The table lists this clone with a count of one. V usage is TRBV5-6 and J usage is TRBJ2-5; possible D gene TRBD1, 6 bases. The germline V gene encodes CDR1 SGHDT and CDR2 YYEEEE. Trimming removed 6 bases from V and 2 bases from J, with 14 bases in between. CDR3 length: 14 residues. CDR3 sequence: CASTGRGFQETQYF. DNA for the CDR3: TGTGCCAGCACGGGCAGGGGCTTTCAAGAGACCCAGTACTTC. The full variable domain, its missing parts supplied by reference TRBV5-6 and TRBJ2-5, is DAGVTQSPTHLIKTRGQQVTLRCSPKSGHDTVSWYQQALGQGPQFIFQYYEEEERQRGNFPDRFSGHQFPNYSSELNVNALLLGDSALYLCASTGRGFQETQYFGPGTRLLVL.

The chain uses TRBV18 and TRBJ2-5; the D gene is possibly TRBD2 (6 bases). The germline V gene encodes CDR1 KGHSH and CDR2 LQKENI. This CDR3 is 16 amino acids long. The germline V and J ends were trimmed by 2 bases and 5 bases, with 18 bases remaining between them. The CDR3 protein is CASSPVLGLPKETQYF. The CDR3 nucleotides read TGTGCCAGCTCACCAGTCCTGGGACTCCCGAAGGAGACCCAGTACTTC.

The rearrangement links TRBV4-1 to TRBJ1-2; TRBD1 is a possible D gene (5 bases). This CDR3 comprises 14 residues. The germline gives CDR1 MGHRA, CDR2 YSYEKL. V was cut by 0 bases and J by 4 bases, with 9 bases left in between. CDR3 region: CASSQERGRYGYTF. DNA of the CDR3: TGCGCCAGCAGCCAAGAAAGGGGACGCTATGGCTACACCTTC.

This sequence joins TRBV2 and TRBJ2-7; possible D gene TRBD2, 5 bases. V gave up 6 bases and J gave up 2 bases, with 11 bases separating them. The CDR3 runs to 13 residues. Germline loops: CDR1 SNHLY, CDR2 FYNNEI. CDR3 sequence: CASSKTGTYEQYF. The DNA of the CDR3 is TGTGCCAGCAGCAAAACGGGGACCTACGAGCAGTACTTC.

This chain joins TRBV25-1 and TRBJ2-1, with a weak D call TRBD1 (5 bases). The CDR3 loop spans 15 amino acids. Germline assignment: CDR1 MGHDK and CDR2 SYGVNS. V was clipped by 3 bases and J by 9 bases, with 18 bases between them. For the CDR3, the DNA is TGTGCCAGCAGTGATGGACACGCCCCCGTGCCTGAGCAGTTCTTC. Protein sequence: CASSDGHAPVPEQFF.

CDR3 nucleotides: TGTGCCAGCAGCTTAGGGGCCTCGACAGAAGAGACCCAGTACTTC. This encodes CASSLGASTEETQYF. The rearrangement joins TRBV11-3 to TRBJ2-5; D might be TRBD1 (5 bases). V lost 1 base, J lost 3 bases, and 12 bases lay in between. The CDR3 extends over 15 amino acids. Germline CDR1 reads SGHNT; CDR2 reads YENEEA.

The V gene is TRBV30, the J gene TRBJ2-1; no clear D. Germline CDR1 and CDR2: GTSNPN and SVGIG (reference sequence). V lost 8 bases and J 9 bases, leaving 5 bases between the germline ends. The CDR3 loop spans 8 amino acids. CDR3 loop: CAATEQFF. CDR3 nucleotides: TGTGCCGCTACTGAGCAGTTCTTC. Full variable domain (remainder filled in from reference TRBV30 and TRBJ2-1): SQTIHQWPATLVQPVGSPLSLECTVEGTSNPNLYWYRQAAGRGLQLLFYSVGIGQISSEVPQNLSASRPQDRQFILSSKKLLLSDSGFYLCAATEQFFGPGTRLTVL.

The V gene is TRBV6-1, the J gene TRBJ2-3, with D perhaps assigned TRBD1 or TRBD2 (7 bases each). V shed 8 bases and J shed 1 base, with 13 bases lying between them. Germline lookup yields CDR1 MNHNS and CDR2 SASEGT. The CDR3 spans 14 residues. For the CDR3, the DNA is TGTGCCAGCTCTTCAGGGGGGGGCACAGATACGCAGTATTTT. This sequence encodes CASSSGGGTDTQYF.

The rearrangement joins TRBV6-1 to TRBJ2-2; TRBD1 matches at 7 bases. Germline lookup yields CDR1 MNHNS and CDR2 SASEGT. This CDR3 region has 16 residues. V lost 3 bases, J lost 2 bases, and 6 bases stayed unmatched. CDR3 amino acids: CASSDQGQLNTGELFF. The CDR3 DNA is TGTGCCAGCAGTGACCAGGGACAGCTAAACACCGGGGAGCTGTTTTTT.

CDR3 amino acids: CASSRDRVNQPQHF. The DNA for the CDR3 is TGTGCCAGCAGCCGGGACAGGGTGAATCAGCCCCAGCATTTT. The V and J genes are TRBV5-6 and TRBJ1-5; 9 bases map to TRBD1. Trimming at V came to 4 bases and at J to 4 bases, leaving 3 bases not matched to a gene. There are 14 residues in the CDR3. Germline CDR1 SGHDT, CDR2 YYEEEE. Complete variable domain (other parts from reference TRBV5-6 and TRBJ1-5): DAGVTQSPTHLIKTRGQQVTLRCSPKSGHDTVSWYQQALGQGPQFIFQYYEEEERQRGNFPDRFSGHQFPNYSSELNVNALLLGDSALYLCASSRDRVNQPQHFGDGTRLSIL.

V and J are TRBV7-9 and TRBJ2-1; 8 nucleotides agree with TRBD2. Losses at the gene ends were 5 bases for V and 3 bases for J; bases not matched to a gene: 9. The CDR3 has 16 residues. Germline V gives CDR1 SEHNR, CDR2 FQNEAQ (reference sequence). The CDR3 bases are TGTGCCAGCAGCCCTAGAGGCGGGAGGAACTACAATGAGCAGTTCTTC. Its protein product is CASSPRGGRNYNEQFF. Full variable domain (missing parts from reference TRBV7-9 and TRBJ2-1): DTGVSQNPRHKITKRGQNVTFRCDPISEHNRLYWYRQTLGQGPEFLTYFQNEAQLEKSRLLSDRFSAERPKGSFSTLEIQRTEQGDSAMYLCASSPRGGRNYNEQFFGPGTRLTVL.

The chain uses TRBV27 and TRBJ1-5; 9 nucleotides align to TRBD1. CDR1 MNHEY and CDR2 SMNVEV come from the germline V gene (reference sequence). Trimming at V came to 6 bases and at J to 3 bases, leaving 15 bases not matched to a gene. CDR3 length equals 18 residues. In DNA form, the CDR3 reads TGTGCCAGCAGGGCAGAGGGGACAGGGCGGGGGTTCAATCAGCCCCAGCATTTT. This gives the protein CASRAEGTGRGFNQPQHF.

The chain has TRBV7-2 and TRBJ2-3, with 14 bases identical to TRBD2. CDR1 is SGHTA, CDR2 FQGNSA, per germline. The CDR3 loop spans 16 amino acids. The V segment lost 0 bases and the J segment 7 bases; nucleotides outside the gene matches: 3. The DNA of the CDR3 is TGTGCCAGCAGCTTAGCGGGGACTAGCGGGAGAAATACGCAGTATTTT. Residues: CASSLAGTSGRNTQYF.

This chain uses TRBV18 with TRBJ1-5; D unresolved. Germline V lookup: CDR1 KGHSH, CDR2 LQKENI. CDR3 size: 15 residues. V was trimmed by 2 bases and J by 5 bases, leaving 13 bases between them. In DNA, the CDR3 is TGTGCCAGCTCACCATCAGGCGGGAGAGATCAGCCCCAGCATTTT. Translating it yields CASSPSGGRDQPQHF.

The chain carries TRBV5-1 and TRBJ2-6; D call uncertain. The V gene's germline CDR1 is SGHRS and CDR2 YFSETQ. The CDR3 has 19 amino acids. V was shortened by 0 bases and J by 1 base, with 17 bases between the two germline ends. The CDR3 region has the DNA TGCGCCAGCAGCTTGGGGTCCAAGGATCCGAAATCTGGGGCCAACGTCCTGACTTTC. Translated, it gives CASSLGSKDPKSGANVLTF.

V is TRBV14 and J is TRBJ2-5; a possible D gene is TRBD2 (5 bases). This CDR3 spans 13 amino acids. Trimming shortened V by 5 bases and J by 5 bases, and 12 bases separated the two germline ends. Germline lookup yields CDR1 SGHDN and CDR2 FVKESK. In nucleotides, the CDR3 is TGTGCCAGCAGCACTACTAGAGGGGAGACCCAGTACTTC. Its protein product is CASSTTRGETQYF.